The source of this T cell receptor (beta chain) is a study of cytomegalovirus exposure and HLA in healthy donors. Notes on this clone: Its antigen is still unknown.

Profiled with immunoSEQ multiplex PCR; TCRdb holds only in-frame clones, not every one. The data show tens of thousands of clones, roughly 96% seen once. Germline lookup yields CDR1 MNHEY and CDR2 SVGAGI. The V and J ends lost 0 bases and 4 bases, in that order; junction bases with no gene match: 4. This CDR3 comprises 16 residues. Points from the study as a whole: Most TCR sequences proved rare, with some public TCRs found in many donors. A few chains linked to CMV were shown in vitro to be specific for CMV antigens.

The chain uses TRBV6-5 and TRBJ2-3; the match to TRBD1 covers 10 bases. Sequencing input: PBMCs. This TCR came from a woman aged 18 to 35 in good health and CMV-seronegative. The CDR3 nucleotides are TGTGCCAGCAGTTACTCGGGGACAGGGGTTTCAGATACGCAGTATTTT. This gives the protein CASSYSGTGVSDTQYF.